The sequence of this T cell receptor (beta chain) was determined in a study of blood T cell repertoires in COVID-19. With 5 bases removed from V and 2 bases from J, the gap between germline ends came to 11 bases. The CDR3 runs 14 residues. Germline lookup yields CDR1 LGHDT and CDR2 YNNKEL (reference sequence). Study processing details: How many nucleated cells were present was estimated from reference gene primer amplification. Method: immunoSEQ multiplex PCR; TCRdb's copy keeps in-frame clones and lacks some. Clonal size and the V and J genes are those of that table, whereas D and trimming came from the DNA. This table holds 220,000 or so clones, over 80% found once.

The chain employs TRBV3-1 (or the pseudogene TRBV3-2) and TRBJ2-3, with D perhaps TRBD2 (5 bases). This sequence was found in a woman aged 40-49 years who had recovered from COVID-19. Material for sequencing was PBMCs or T cells enriched from blood (not recorded which). In nucleotides, the CDR3 is TGTGCCAGCAGCGCCGGGGTGGACACAGATACGCAGTATTTT. Translating it yields CASSAGVDTDTQYF.